Following are 25 T cell receptor beta chains from one sample sequenced in a study of human thymus T cells. Generated by immunoSEQ multiplex PCR, the TCRdb table keeps only in-frame clones and is missing some. The sample shows over 35,000 clones, approximately 95% of them seen only once. The sample comprised blood. These receptors all come from a boy in the first two years of life with a congenital heart defect but otherwise immunologically healthy.

This chain connects TRBV5-6 to TRBJ2-7; D may correspond to TRBD1 or TRBD2 (5 bases each). The CDR3 sequence is 13 residues long. Germline V gives CDR1 SGHDT, CDR2 YYEEEE. Between the trimmed V and J ends, which lost 4 bases and 2 bases, there was a span of 10 bases. CDR3 DNA: TGTGCCAGCAGCCGGGACCCAGCCTACGAGCAGTACTTC. This encodes CASSRDPAYEQYF. Combining the CDR3 with reference TRBV5-6 and TRBJ2-7 gives the whole variable domain DAGVTQSPTHLIKTRGQQVTLRCSPKSGHDTVSWYQQALGQGPQFIFQYYEEEERQRGNFPDRFSGHQFPNYSSELNVNALLLGDSALYLCASSRDPAYEQYFGPGTRLTVT.

The CDR3 reads CASSTRTGERSPLHF. CDR3 coding DNA: TGTGCCAGCAGCACCCGGACAGGGGAAAGGTCACCCCTCCACTTT. The J gene is TRBJ1-6, the V gene TRBV7-8; 9 bases are a match to TRBD1. J gave up 10 bases and V 5 bases, and 9 bases lay outside the gene matches. This CDR3 has 15 residues. Per germline, CDR1 SGHVS and CDR2 FQNEAQ.

The chain uses TRBV27 and TRBJ2-2, with 7 bases lining up with TRBD1. The CDR3 has 15 residues. Germline V gene data show CDR1 as MNHEY and CDR2 as SMNVEV (reference sequence). With V trimmed by 2 bases and J by 5 bases, 5 bases remained unmatched. The CDR3 spells CASSLDRVGTGELFF. The CDR3 nucleotides are TGTGCCAGCAGTTTAGACAGGGTGGGAACCGGGGAGCTGTTTTTT.

The chain employs TRBV6-5 and TRBJ1-2; 8 bases match TRBD1. CDR1 is MNHEY and CDR2 is SVGAGI in the germline V gene. The CDR3 spans 14 residues. V was clipped by 5 bases and J by 3 bases; unmatched bases: 5. CDR3 sequence (DNA): TGTGCCAGCAGTCCCGACAGGGGTCACTATGGCTACACCTTC. Its translation is CASSPDRGHYGYTF.

The chain is built from TRBV5-4 and TRBJ1-3, with a weak D call TRBD1 (5 bases). CDR1 is SGHNT, CDR2 YYREEE, per germline (reference sequence). The V and J ends lost 3 bases and 7 bases respectively, with 14 bases between them. The CDR3 has 14 residues. The chain's CDR3 is CASSSGQRANTIYF. In DNA, the CDR3 is TGTGCCAGCAGCTCCGGACAACGGGCCAACACCATATATTTT.

This chain links TRBV28 with TRBJ2-1; no definite D call. The CDR3 contains 13 residues. Germline V gives CDR1 MDHEN, CDR2 SYDVKM. V was shortened by 8 bases and J by 4 bases, with 12 bases between the two germline ends. DNA for the CDR3: TGTGCCAGCCACTCCCTAACGTACAATGAGCAGTTCTTC. Translating it yields CASHSLTYNEQFF. Using reference TRBV28 and TRBJ2-1 for the parts outside the CDR3, the full variable domain is DVKVTQSSRYLVKRTGEKVFLECVQDMDHENMFWYRQDPGLGLRLIYFSYDVKMKEKGDIPEGYSVSREKKERFSLILESASTNQTSMYLCASHSLTYNEQFFGPGTRLTVL.

This chain connects TRBV2 to TRBJ1-2, with a tentative D call TRBD1 (5 bases). Trimming removed 4 bases at V and 5 bases at J, with 23 bases between. The V gene's germline CDR1 is SNHLY and CDR2 FYNNEI. The CDR3 is made up of 17 amino acids. CDR3 sequence reads: CASSGGTAADRRYGYTF. In nucleotides, the CDR3 is TGTGCCAGCAGTGGCGGGACCGCCGCAGATCGCCGATATGGCTACACCTTC.

This chain uses TRBV28 with TRBJ1-2; tentatively, D is TRBD1 (5 bases). Trimming removed 4 bases from V and 6 bases from J, with 9 bases in between. This CDR3 is built from 12 residues. Germline V gives CDR1 MDHEN, CDR2 SYDVKM. The CDR3 nucleotides read TGTGCCAGCAGTTATGGGGGTCATGGCTACACCTTC. Amino acid sequence: CASSYGGHGYTF.

The chain employs TRBV10-3 and TRBJ2-5; unclear D gene. The CDR3 runs to 12 residues. The germline V gene encodes CDR1 ENHRY and CDR2 SYGVKD. V lost 2 bases, J lost 6 bases, and 7 bases lay in between. CDR3 in amino acids: CAISEIGKTQYF. DNA of the CDR3: TGTGCCATCAGTGAGATAGGGAAGACCCAGTACTTC.

A few counts support this clone. The chain links TRBV5-6 to TRBJ2-7; D gene unclear. The CDR3 is 11 amino acids. V was pared by 1 base and J by 4 bases, with 3 bases between. Germline assignment: CDR1 SGHDT and CDR2 YYEEEE. The CDR3 is CASSLRYEQYF. CDR3 bases: TGTGCCAGCAGCTTGAGGTACGAGCAGTACTTC.

This sequence joins TRBV7-9 and TRBJ2-3, with D uncertain. Trimming pared 5 bases from V and 3 bases from J, leaving 15 bases between. Germline V lookup: CDR1 SEHNR, CDR2 FQNEAQ (reference sequence). The CDR3 consists of 15 residues. CDR3 DNA: TGTGCCAGCAGCCCCACAGTTTTTGGGACAGATACGCAGTATTTT. Protein sequence: CASSPTVFGTDTQYF.

This rearrangement joins TRBV7-2 to TRBJ2-1; D may be TRBD2 (6 bases). This CDR3 comprises 13 residues. Per germline, CDR1 SGHTA and CDR2 FQGNSA. The ends were cut back, 5 bases at V and 10 bases at J, with 15 bases in the middle. The CDR3 DNA reads TGTGCCAGCAGCCGACTAGTCTCGGGGGAGCAGTTCTTC. This encodes CASSRLVSGEQFF.

The chain combines TRBV28 with TRBJ2-1; D is uncertain. Trimming left V 6 bases short and J 10 bases short, with 19 bases between. Germline V gives CDR1 MDHEN, CDR2 SYDVKM. The CDR3 spans 14 residues. This chain's CDR3 is CASSLKTVLSEQFF. CDR3 DNA: TGTGCCAGCAGCTTAAAAACGGTTCTGTCAGAGCAGTTCTTC.

The chain employs TRBV5-7 and TRBJ1-1; no clear D. TRBV5-7 is treated as an ORF (open reading frame) with a function not yet certain. This CDR3 comprises 11 residues. V was pared by 5 bases and J by 1 base, with 3 bases between. The CDR3 region has the DNA TGTGCCAGCAGACAGAACACTGAAGCTTTCTTT. Protein product: CASRQNTEAFF.

This clone was seen once. The chain couples TRBV28 to TRBJ2-7; D is unclear. The CDR3 has 12 amino acids. V was clipped by 2 bases and J by 3 bases, with 5 bases between them. CDR1 and CDR2 (germline): MDHEN, SYDVKM. CDR3 region: CASSLNGYEQYF. CDR3 DNA: TGTGCCAGCAGTTTAAATGGCTACGAGCAGTACTTC. The complete variable domain, with remaining parts taken from reference TRBV28 and TRBJ2-7, reads DVKVTQSSRYLVKRTGEKVFLECVQDMDHENMFWYRQDPGLGLRLIYFSYDVKMKEKGDIPEGYSVSREKKERFSLILESASTNQTSMYLCASSLNGYEQYFGPGTRLTVT.

CDR3 sequence reads: CAISGNGGGVTDTQYF. The CDR3 bases are TGTGCCATCAGTGGTAATGGCGGGGGGGTCACAGATACGCAGTATTTT. V usage is TRBV10-3 and J usage is TRBJ2-3, with 9 nucleotides matching TRBD2. Germline CDR1 ENHRY, CDR2 SYGVKD. Trimming took 4 bases from V and 2 from J; bases not matched to a gene: 7. This CDR3 has 16 amino acids.

The chain joins TRBV5-1 to TRBJ2-5; no definite D call. Germline V gene data show CDR1 as SGHRS and CDR2 as YFSETQ. The CDR3 is 13 amino acids. V lost 6 bases, J lost 0 bases, and 9 bases lay in between. CDR3 nucleotide sequence: TGCGCCAGCAAGGGTCGGTACCAAGAGACCCAGTACTTC. This encodes CASKGRYQETQYF.

CDR3 DNA: TGTGCCAGCAGCGTAGGGGATAGCAATCAGCCCCAGCATTTT. Protein sequence: CASSVGDSNQPQHF. The chain uses TRBV9 and TRBJ1-5; no reliable D call. Germline V lookup: CDR1 SGDLS, CDR2 YYNGEE. This CDR3 contains 14 residues. Trimming shortened V by 0 bases and J by 0 bases, and 4 bases separated the two germline ends.

This chain connects TRBV10-2 to TRBJ2-1; 9 bases match TRBD2. With V trimmed by 5 bases and J by 6 bases, 8 bases remained unmatched. Germline CDR1 and CDR2: WSHSY and SAAADI. This CDR3 spans 15 amino acids. The CDR3, as DNA: TGCGCCAGCAGTATCGCGGGGGGGCCCCTCAATGAGCAGTTCTTC. Translated, it gives CASSIAGGPLNEQFF.

This rearrangement joins TRBV5-1 to TRBJ2-7; a weak D match, TRBD1 (5 bases). The CDR3 runs to 14 residues. The V and J ends lost 1 base and 3 bases respectively, with 11 bases between them. The germline V gene has CDR1 SGHRS and CDR2 YFSETQ. CDR3 protein: CASSLLGEGYEQYF. DNA for the CDR3: TGCGCCAGCAGCTTGCTAGGGGAAGGCTACGAGCAGTACTTC.

V is TRBV18 and J is TRBJ2-2; 8 nucleotides align to TRBD1. Per germline, CDR1 KGHSH and CDR2 LQKENI. The CDR3 sequence is 16 residues long. V was pared by 3 bases and J by 4 bases, with 7 bases of the junction left unmatched. The CDR3, as DNA: TGTGCCAGCTCACCTGCGACAGGGGCGACCACCGGGGAGCTGTTTTTT. Translation: CASSPATGATTGELFF.

V usage is TRBV7-9 and J usage is TRBJ2-3, with TRBD1 matching 10 bases. The CDR3 loop spans 16 amino acids. V shed 7 bases and J 4 bases; nucleotides not matched to a gene: 11. The germline CDR1 and CDR2 sequences are SEHNR and FQNEAQ (reference sequence). CDR3 region: CASTPPPGQGPDTQYF. CDR3 nucleotides: TGTGCCAGCACCCCTCCCCCGGGACAGGGGCCAGATACGCAGTATTTT.

The CDR3, as DNA: TGCGCCAGCAGCTTAATGGGACAGGGAAATGGCTACACCTTC. Protein product: CASSLMGQGNGYTF. The V and J genes are TRBV5-1 and TRBJ1-2, with 9 nucleotides matching TRBD1. Germline V gene sequence: CDR1 SGHRS, CDR2 YFSETQ. This CDR3 is built from 14 residues. V lost 2 bases, J lost 6 bases, and 5 bases stayed unmatched.

V is TRBV4-2 and J is TRBJ2-1, with 15 bases identical to TRBD2. Looked up from germline, CDR1 is LGHNA and CDR2 is YNFKEQ. The length of the CDR3 is 18 residues. The V and J ends lost 5 bases and 7 bases, in that order; junction bases with no gene match: 12. CDR3: CASSFSRTSGGVINEQFF. The DNA for the CDR3 is TGTGCCAGCAGCTTTTCGCGGACTAGCGGGGGGGTGATAAATGAGCAGTTCTTC.

The V and J genes are TRBV6-1 and TRBJ2-7; D gene uncertain. The CDR3 contains 11 residues. The germline V and J ends were trimmed by 2 bases and 4 bases, with 3 bases remaining between them. Germline V lookup: CDR1 MNHNS, CDR2 SASEGT. In DNA form, the CDR3 reads TGTGCCAGCAGTGAACAATACGAGCAGTACTTC. Translating gives CASSEQYEQYF.